This TCR beta chain was identified during a study of CD8+CD57+ T cells in acquired aplastic anemia. The study profiled TCR beta VDJ and CDR3 using genomic DNA as template. TCRdb re-called the reads through MiXCR, storing one row per CDR3 protein. The sample carries approximately 260,000 distinct CDR3 sequences, roughly 82% recorded once. Of note for this clonotype: Its antigen is undetermined.

The V gene's germline CDR1 is SGDLS and CDR2 YYNGEE. The CDR3 is 15 amino acids. The V end was cut by 0 bases, the J end by 11 bases, with 20 bases between. All patients picked for sequencing had shown, by flow cytometry, an expansion of CD8+CD57+ cells. The study sampled blood from patients who had received no therapy. Study conclusions and caveats: Some 28 sequences, all CD8+ CDR3, were shared between patients and controls.

V usage is TRBV9 and J usage is TRBJ1-1; no clear D gene. The sample comprised sorted CD4+, CD8+, or CD8+CD57+ T cells (not recorded which) from PBMCs. The clonotype originates from a human donor with aplastic anemia. In nucleotides, the CDR3 is TGTGCCAGCAGCGTAGAGTCAGATAGGCAGTCTTTTGCTTTCTTT. It encodes CASSVESDRQSFAFF.